This passage covers 9 T cell receptor beta chains from one sample sequenced in a study of human T cells and chemical hapten exposure. TCRdb recomputed calls from the RACE reads with MiXCR, one row per CDR3 protein. This table has more than 250,000 distinct CDR3 sequences, 7.5% to 10% appearing once. Sample time point: pre-sensitization, week 0. As for treatment: therapeutic diphenylcyclopropenone sensitization with weekly scalp DPC. The input for sequencing was whole blood, taken in connection with sensitization to the hapten diphenylcyclopropenone (DPC). These TCRs come from a woman aged 40 to 49 with alopecia areata. Some clones in this sample may be carry-over from other donors' samples.

This clonotype occurred a few times. The chain combines TRBV13 with TRBJ1-1; D may be TRBD1 (6 bases). This CDR3 has 15 amino acids. Germline V gene lookup returns CDR1 PRHDT and CDR2 FYEKMQ (reference sequence). V was shortened by 5 bases and J by 3 bases, with 16 bases between the two germline ends. The CDR3 region has the DNA TGTGCCAGCAGCGGGCCGGGGGCGTGGGACACTGAAGCTTTCTTT. Protein sequence: CASSGPGAWDTEAFF.

The chain is built from TRBV6-2 or TRBV6-3 and TRBJ2-7, with D tentatively TRBD2 (5 bases). The CDR3 runs to 12 residues. The V gene's germline CDR1 is MNHEY and CDR2 SVGEGT. V lost 6 bases to trimming and J lost 7 bases, with 13 bases between them. CDR3 residues: CASSTLRREQYF. Here the CDR3 DNA reads TGTGCCAGCAGCACCCTCAGGAGGGAGCAGTACTTC.

This clonotype occurred a few times. The chain carries TRBV20-1 and TRBJ1-5, with 7 bases matching TRBD1. Trimming removed 5 bases from V and 4 bases from J; junction bases left unmatched: 8. The CDR3 has 14 residues. Germline V lookup: CDR1 DFQATT, CDR2 SNEGSKA (reference sequence). CDR3 sequence: CSALGGAGNQPQHF. Here the CDR3 DNA reads TGCAGTGCTTTAGGGGGCGCGGGGAATCAGCCCCAGCATTTT.

The table lists this clonotype with many counts. The gene calls are TRBV6-2 or TRBV6-3 and TRBJ2-7; D perhaps matches TRBD2 (5 bases). Germline lookup yields CDR1 MNHEY and CDR2 SVGEGT. The length of the CDR3 is 14 residues. Trimming shortened V by 4 bases and J by 3 bases, and 13 bases separated the two germline ends. CDR3 bases: TGTGCCAGCAGTTCACTAGGCACAAACTACGAGCAGTACTTC. Its translation: CASSSLGTNYEQYF.

The chain couples TRBV6-2 or TRBV6-3 to TRBJ2-3; possible D gene TRBD2, 5 bases. Deletions cut 5 bases from V and 8 bases from J, with 11 bases between. Per germline, CDR1 MNHEY and CDR2 SVGEGT. The CDR3 consists of 12 residues. This CDR3 reads CASSMDGGTQYF. DNA for the CDR3: TGTGCCAGCAGTATGGATGGAGGTACGCAGTATTTT.

This clonotype was seen ten or more times. The rearrangement uses TRBV3-1 and TRBJ2-7; 7 nucleotides match TRBD2. The length of the CDR3 is 13 residues. V lost 1 base to trimming and J lost 6 bases; unmatched junction nucleotides: 3. Germline-derived CDR1 and CDR2 are LGHDT and YNNKEL (reference sequence). CDR3 coding DNA: TGTGCCAGCAGCCAAGCGGGAGGTACCGAGCAGTACTTC. It is translated as CASSQAGGTEQYF.

Ten or more counts support this clonotype. The chain's CDR3 is CASSSIGQGQETQYF. DNA for the CDR3: TGTGCCAGCAGTTCCATCGGACAGGGGCAAGAGACCCAGTACTTC. The chain carries TRBV28 and TRBJ2-5; 9 bases line up with TRBD1. The junction had 5 bases not matched to a gene; V was cut back by 4 bases and J by 2 bases. Germline CDR1 reads MDHEN; CDR2 reads SYDVKM. CDR3 size: 15 residues.

The CDR3 loop is CASSLHQNTEAFF. CDR3 DNA: TGTGCCAGCAGCTTACACCAGAACACTGAAGCTTTCTTT. J is TRBJ1-1 and V is TRBV7-9; D is ambiguous. CDR1 and CDR2 (germline): SEHNR, FQNEAQ (reference sequence). The CDR3 extends over 13 amino acids. V lost 2 bases, J lost 1 base, and 5 bases lay in between.

This sequence joins TRBV28 and TRBJ2-3, with 13 bases lining up with TRBD2. The germline V gene encodes CDR1 MDHEN and CDR2 SYDVKM. The CDR3 sequence is 15 residues long. Trimming at V came to 9 bases and at J to 6 bases, leaving 9 bases not matched to a gene. CDR3 sequence (DNA): TGTGCCAGTCTGGAGGGACTAGCGGGGACGGATACGCAGTATTTT. Translating it yields CASLEGLAGTDTQYF. The full variable domain, with the rest looked up from reference TRBV28 and TRBJ2-3, is DVKVTQSSRYLVKRTGEKVFLECVQDMDHENMFWYRQDPGLGLRLIYFSYDVKMKEKGDIPEGYSVSREKKERFSLILESASTNQTSMYLCASLEGLAGTDTQYFGPGTRLTVL.